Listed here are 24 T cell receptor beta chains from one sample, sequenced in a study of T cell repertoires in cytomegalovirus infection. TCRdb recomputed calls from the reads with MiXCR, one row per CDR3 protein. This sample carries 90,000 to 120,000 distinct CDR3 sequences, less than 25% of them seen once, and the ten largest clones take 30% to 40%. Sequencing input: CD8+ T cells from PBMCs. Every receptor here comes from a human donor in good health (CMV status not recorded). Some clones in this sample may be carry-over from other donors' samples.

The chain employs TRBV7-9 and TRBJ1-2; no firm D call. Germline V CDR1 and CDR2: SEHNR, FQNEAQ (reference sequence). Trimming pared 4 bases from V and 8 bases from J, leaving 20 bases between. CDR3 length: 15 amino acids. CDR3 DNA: TGTGCCAGCAGCTCGCCGATGACCACCGAGGGAGGCTACACCTTC. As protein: CASSSPMTTEGGYTF. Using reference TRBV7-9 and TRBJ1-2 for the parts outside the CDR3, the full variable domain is DTGVSQNPRHKITKRGQNVTFRCDPISEHNRLYWYRQTLGQGPEFLTYFQNEAQLEKSRLLSDRFSAERPKGSFSTLEIQRTEQGDSAMYLCASSSPMTTEGGYTFGSGTRLTVV.

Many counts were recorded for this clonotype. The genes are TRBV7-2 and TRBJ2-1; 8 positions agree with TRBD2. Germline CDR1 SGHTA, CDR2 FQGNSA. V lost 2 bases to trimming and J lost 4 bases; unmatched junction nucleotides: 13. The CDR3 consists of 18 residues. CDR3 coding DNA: TGTGCCAGCAGCTTAAAGTTTGGTGCCGGGGGGGCTTACAATGAGCAGTTCTTC. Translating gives CASSLKFGAGGAYNEQFF.

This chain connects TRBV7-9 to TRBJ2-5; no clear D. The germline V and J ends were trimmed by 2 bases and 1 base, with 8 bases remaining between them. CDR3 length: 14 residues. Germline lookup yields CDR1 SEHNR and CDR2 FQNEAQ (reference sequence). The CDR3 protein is CASSLFGTQETQYF. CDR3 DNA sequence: TGTGCCAGCAGCTTATTTGGCACCCAAGAGACCCAGTACTTC.

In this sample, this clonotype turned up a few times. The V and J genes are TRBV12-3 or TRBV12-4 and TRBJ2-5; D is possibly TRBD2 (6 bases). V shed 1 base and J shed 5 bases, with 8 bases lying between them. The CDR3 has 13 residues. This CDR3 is CASSLVGRETQYF. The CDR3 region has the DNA TGTGCCAGCAGTTTAGTAGGGAGGGAGACCCAGTACTTC.

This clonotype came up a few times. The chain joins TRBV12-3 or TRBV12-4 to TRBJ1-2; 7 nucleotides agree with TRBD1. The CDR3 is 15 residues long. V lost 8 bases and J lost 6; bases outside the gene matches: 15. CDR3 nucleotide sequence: TGTGCCAGCGTGAAAGCAGGGGGACTCGTCGATGGCTACACCTTC. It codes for CASVKAGGLVDGYTF.

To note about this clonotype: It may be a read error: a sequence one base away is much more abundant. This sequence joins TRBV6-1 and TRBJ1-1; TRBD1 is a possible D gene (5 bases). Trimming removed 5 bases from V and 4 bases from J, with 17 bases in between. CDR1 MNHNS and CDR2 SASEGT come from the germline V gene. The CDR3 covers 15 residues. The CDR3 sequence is CASSYGEWGGTEAFF. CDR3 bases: TGTGCCAGCAGTTACGGGGAGTGGGGCGGCACTGAAGCTTTCTTT.

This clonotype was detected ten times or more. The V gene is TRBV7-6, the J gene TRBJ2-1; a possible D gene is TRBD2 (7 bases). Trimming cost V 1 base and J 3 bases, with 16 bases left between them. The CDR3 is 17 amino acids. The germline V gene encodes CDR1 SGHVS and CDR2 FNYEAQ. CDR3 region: CASSLGAGAGSYNEQFF. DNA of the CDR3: TGTGCCAGCAGCTTAGGGGCGGGGGCCGGAAGCTACAATGAGCAGTTCTTC.

Here the CDR3 DNA reads TGTGCCACCAGTGATGCCGGGACACCCGAAGAGGATGAGCAGTTCTTC. It is translated as CATSDAGTPEEDEQFF. The rearrangement links TRBV24-1 to TRBJ2-1; tentative D call: TRBD1 (6 bases). V shed 3 bases and J shed 8 bases, with 19 bases lying between them. This CDR3 has 16 amino acids. Per germline, CDR1 KGHDR and CDR2 SFDVKD.

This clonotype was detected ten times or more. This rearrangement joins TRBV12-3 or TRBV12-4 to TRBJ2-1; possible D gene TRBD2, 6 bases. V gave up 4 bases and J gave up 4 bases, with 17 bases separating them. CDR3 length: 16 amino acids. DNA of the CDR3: TGTGCCAGCAGTTCCACCGGGACTGGATATTACAATGAGCAGTTCTTC. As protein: CASSSTGTGYYNEQFF.

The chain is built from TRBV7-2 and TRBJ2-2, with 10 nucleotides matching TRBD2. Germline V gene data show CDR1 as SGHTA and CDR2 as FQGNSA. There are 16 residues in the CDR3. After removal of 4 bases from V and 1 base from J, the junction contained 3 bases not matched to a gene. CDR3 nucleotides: TGTGCCAGCAGCTCCTGGACTAGCGGGAACACCGGGGAGCTGTTTTTT. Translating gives CASSSWTSGNTGELFF.

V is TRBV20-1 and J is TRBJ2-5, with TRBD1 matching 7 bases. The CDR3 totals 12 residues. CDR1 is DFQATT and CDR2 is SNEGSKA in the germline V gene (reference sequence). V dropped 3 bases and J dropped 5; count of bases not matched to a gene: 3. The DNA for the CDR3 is TGCAGTGCTAGCGCCAGGGGGGAGACCCAGTACTTC. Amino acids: CSASARGETQYF.

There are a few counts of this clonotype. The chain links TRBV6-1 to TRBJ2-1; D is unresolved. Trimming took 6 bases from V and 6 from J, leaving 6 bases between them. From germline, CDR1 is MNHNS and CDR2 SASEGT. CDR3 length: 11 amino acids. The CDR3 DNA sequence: TGTGCCAGCAGCGGCGGCAATGAGCAGTTCTTC. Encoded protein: CASSGGNEQFF.

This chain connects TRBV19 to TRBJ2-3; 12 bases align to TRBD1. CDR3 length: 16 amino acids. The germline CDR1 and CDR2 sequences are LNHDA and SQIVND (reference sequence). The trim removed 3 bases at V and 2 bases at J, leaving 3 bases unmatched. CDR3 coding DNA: TGTGCCAGTAGTATGGGACAGGGGGCGCCCACAGATACGCAGTATTTT. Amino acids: CASSMGQGAPTDTQYF.

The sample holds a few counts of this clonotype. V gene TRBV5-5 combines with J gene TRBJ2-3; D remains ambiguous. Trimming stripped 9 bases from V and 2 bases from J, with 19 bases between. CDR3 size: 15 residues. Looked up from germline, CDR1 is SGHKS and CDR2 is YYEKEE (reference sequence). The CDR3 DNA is TGTGCCATCGTAATGGGCGGACCCTACACAGATACGCAGTATTTT. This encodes CAIVMGGPYTDTQYF.

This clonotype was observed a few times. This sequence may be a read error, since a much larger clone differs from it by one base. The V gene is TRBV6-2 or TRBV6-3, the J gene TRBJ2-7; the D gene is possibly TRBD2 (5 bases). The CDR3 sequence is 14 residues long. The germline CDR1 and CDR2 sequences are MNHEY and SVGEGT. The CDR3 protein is CVSSLREQTYEQYF. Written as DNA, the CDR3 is TGTGTCAGCTCACTACGGGAACAAACCTACGAGCAGTACTTC.

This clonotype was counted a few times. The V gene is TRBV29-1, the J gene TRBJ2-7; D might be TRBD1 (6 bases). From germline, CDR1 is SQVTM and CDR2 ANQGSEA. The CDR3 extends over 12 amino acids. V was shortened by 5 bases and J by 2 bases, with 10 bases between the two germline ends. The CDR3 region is CSVRTAAYEQYF. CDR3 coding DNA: TGCAGCGTTCGGACAGCCGCCTACGAGCAGTACTTC.

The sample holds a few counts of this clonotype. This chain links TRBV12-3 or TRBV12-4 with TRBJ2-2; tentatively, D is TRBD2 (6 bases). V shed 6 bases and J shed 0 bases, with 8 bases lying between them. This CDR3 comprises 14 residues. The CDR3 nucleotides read TGTGCCAGCAGGGCGGGGCCGAACACCGGGGAGCTGTTTTTT. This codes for CASRAGPNTGELFF.

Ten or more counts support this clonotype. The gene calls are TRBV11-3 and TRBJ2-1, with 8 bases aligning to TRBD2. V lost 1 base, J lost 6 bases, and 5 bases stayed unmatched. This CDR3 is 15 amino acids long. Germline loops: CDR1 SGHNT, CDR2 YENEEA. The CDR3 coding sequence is TGTGCCAGCAGCTTAGGGACTAGCCAATTCAATGAGCAGTTCTTC. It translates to CASSLGTSQFNEQFF.

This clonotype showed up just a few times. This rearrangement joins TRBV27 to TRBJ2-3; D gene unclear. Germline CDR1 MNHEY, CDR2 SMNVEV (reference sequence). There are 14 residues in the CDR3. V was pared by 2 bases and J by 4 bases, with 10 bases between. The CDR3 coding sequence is TGTGCCAGCAGTTTAGTACAGAGGCCAGATACGCAGTATTTT. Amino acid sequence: CASSLVQRPDTQYF.

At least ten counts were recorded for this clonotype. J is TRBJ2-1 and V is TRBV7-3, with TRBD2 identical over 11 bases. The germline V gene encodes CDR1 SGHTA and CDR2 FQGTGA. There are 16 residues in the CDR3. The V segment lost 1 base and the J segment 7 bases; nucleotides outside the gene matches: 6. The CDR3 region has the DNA TGTGCCAGCAGCTTAAGTCCTAGCGGGGGGAGAAATGAGCAGTTCTTC. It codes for CASSLSPSGGRNEQFF.

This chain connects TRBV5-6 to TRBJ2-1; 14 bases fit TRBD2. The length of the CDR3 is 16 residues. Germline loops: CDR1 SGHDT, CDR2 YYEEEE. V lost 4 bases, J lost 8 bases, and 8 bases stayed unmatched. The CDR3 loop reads CASSEIGTSGSDEQFF. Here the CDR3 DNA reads TGTGCCAGCAGCGAAATCGGGACTAGCGGGAGCGATGAGCAGTTCTTC.

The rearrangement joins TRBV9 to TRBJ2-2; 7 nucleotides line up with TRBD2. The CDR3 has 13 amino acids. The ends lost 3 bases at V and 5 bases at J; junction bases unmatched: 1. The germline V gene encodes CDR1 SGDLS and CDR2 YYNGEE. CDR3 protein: CASSGDYTGELFF. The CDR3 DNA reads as TGTGCCAGCAGCGGGGACTATACCGGGGAGCTGTTTTTT. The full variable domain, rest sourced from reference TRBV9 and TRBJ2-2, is DSGVTQTPKHLITATGQRVTLRCSPRSGDLSVYWYQQSLDQGLQFLIQYYNGEERAKGNILERFSAQQFPDLHSELNLSSLELGDSALYFCASSGDYTGELFFGEGSRLTVL.

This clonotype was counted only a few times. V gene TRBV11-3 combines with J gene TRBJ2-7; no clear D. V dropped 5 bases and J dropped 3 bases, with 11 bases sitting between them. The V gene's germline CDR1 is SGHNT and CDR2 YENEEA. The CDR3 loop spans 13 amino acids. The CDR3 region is CASSIGSIYEQYF. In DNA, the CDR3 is TGTGCCAGCAGCATAGGGTCAATCTACGAGCAGTACTTC.

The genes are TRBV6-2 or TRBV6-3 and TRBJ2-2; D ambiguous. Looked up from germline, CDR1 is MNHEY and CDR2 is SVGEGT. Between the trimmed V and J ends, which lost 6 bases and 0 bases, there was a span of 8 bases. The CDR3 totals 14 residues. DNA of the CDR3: TGTGCCAGCAGCCTAACATCGAACACCGGGGAGCTGTTTTTT. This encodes CASSLTSNTGELFF.